Below are 11 T cell receptor beta chains sequenced from a single sample in a study of blood T cell repertoires in COVID-19. Libraries were prepared by immunoSEQ multiplex PCR; TCRdb keeps only in-frame clonotypes and omits some of them. The sample contains approximately 110,000 clones, approximately 90% of which appear only once. Source material: peripheral blood. The receptors come from a human donor in a cohort sampled during active COVID-19.

This sequence joins TRBV7-9 and TRBJ1-2; tentatively, D is TRBD1 (5 bases). V gave up 5 bases and J gave up 7 bases, with 14 bases separating them. The CDR3 loop spans 13 amino acids. Germline lookup yields CDR1 SEHNR and CDR2 FQNEAQ (reference sequence). CDR3 in DNA: TGTGCCAGCAGCCCGACTGACAGACCTGGCTACACCTTC. Protein product: CASSPTDRPGYTF.

The rearrangement joins TRBV3-1 (or the pseudogene TRBV3-2) to TRBJ1-3; D is uncertain. Germline V gene data show CDR1 as LGHDT and CDR2 as YNNKEL (reference sequence). The V gene lost 2 bases and the J gene lost 0 bases, with 8 bases spanning the gap. This CDR3 comprises 15 residues. CDR3 DNA sequence: TGTGCCAGCAGCCAATCCCCCCTCTCTGGAAACACCATATATTTT. It specifies CASSQSPLSGNTIYF.

The V gene is TRBV27, the J gene TRBJ2-7, with 8 bases that match TRBD2. V shed 6 bases and J 4 bases; nucleotides not matched to a gene: 5. Germline V CDR1 and CDR2: MNHEY, SMNVEV (reference sequence). The CDR3 is 13 amino acids. CDR3 in DNA: TGTGCCAGCAGGGGTTTAGCGGGATACGAGCAGTACTTC. Protein: CASRGLAGYEQYF.

This rearrangement joins TRBV7-6 to TRBJ2-5; D call uncertain. V was pared by 7 bases and J by 4 bases, with 7 bases between. Germline V gene lookup returns CDR1 SGHVS and CDR2 FNYEAQ. CDR3 length: 11 amino acids. The CDR3 spells CASMTGETQYF. CDR3 sequence (DNA): TGTGCCAGCATGACGGGAGAGACCCAGTACTTC.

The chain couples TRBV10-3 to TRBJ2-7; D possibly corresponds to TRBD1 (6 bases). Trimming removed 6 bases at V and 3 bases at J, with 12 bases between. Per germline, CDR1 ENHRY and CDR2 SYGVKD. This CDR3 is 13 amino acids long. The chain's CDR3 is CAIRREQGYEQYF. DNA for the CDR3: TGTGCCATCAGGCGCGAACAGGGCTACGAGCAGTACTTC.

Note on this clone: Other DNA sequences in the sample encode the same CDR3. This sequence joins TRBV5-1 and TRBJ2-1; TRBD2 might be the D (6 bases). CDR3 length: 15 residues. Germline V lookup: CDR1 SGHRS, CDR2 YFSETQ. Trimming removed 0 bases at V and 4 bases at J, with 11 bases between. The CDR3 loop reads CASSLGLAAYNEQFF. The CDR3 DNA reads TGCGCCAGCAGCTTGGGCTTAGCGGCGTACAATGAGCAGTTCTTC.

The rearrangement uses TRBV11-2 and TRBJ1-2; D is perhaps TRBD1 (5 bases). The CDR3 has 18 residues. The germline gives CDR1 SGHAT, CDR2 FQNNGV. The V end lost 5 bases, the J end lost 8 bases, and 30 bases lay between the germline ends. The CDR3 spells CASSPSLGFPSPRDGYTF. The CDR3, as DNA: TGTGCCAGCAGCCCGTCGTTAGGTTTCCCATCCCCGCGGGACGGCTACACCTTC.

The gene calls are TRBV5-4 and TRBJ1-1; 7 nucleotides match TRBD1. Germline V gene data show CDR1 as SGHNT and CDR2 as YYREEE (reference sequence). The CDR3 consists of 14 residues. With V trimmed by 4 bases and J by 1 base, 4 bases remained unmatched. As DNA, the CDR3 is TGTGCCAGCAGCCCCGGACAGGCGAACACTGAAGCTTTCTTT. Protein product: CASSPGQANTEAFF.

This clone was picked up a small number of times. The rearrangement uses TRBV5-8 and TRBJ1-2; D is unresolved. CDR1 and CDR2 from the germline V gene are SGHTS and YDEGEE. CDR3 length equals 15 residues. V was pared by 0 bases and J by 2 bases, with 11 bases between. Here the CDR3 reads CASSLDSPRNYGYTF. For the CDR3, the DNA is TGTGCCAGCAGCTTGGATTCGCCCAGAAACTATGGCTACACCTTC. Full variable domain (remainder filled in from reference TRBV5-8 and TRBJ1-2): EAGVTQSPTHLIKTRGQQATLRCSPISGHTSVYWYQQALGLGLQFLLWYDEGEERNRGNFPPRFSGRQFPNYSSELNVNALELEDSALYLCASSLDSPRNYGYTFGSGTRLTVV.

This rearrangement joins TRBV2 to TRBJ2-7; 7 bases are shared with TRBD1. V was clipped by 7 bases and J by 1 base; unmatched bases: 7. Germline CDR1 and CDR2: SNHLY and FYNNEI. This CDR3 is 14 amino acids long. In nucleotides, the CDR3 is TGTGCCAGCATGCAGGGGGTAGGGTCCTACGAGCAGTACTTC. It yields the protein CASMQGVGSYEQYF. The full variable domain, in which reference TRBV2 and TRBJ2-7 provide the parts outside the CDR3, is EPEVTQTPSHQVTQMGQEVILRCVPISNHLYFYWYRQILGQKVEFLVSFYNNEISEKSEIFDDQFSVERPDGSNFTLKIRSTKLEDSAMYFCASMQGVGSYEQYFGPGTRLTVT.

This clone appeared a single time. The chain recombines TRBV4-3 with TRBJ2-1; 8 nucleotides line up with TRBD1. Looked up from germline, CDR1 is LGHNA and CDR2 is YSLEER. J was trimmed by 4 bases and V by 0 bases; bases with no gene match: 2. The CDR3 loop spans 15 amino acids. CDR3 region: CASSQDWTGYNEQFF. CDR3 coding DNA: TGCGCCAGCAGCCAAGATTGGACAGGGTACAATGAGCAGTTCTTC.